This T cell receptor beta chain came from a study of blood T cell repertoires in COVID-19. Trimming stripped 4 bases from V and 2 bases from J, with 8 bases between. CDR1 is KGHSH and CDR2 is LQKENI in the germline V gene. The CDR3 is made up of 13 amino acids. Measured with immunoSEQ multiplex PCR; TCRdb has only the in-frame clones, and not every one. The sample shows some 56,000 clones, roughly 83% of them seen only once. This receptor was obtained from a woman of 80 years or more with acute or convalescent COVID-19. What was sequenced was peripheral blood. The chain employs TRBV18 and TRBJ2-5, with D perhaps TRBD1 (6 bases). The CDR3 DNA is TGTGCCAGCTCACGGACAGCTCAAGAGACCCAGTACTTC. Translation: CASSRTAQETQYF.